The entry below gives a single T cell receptor (beta chain) sequence along with its context. The antigen is undetermined. The sample belongs to a study of CD8 T cells in ankylosing spondylitis. The study's findings and limits: Disease-linked clones reportedly showed significant enrichment in matched ankylosing spondylitis synovial fluid. Relatively scarce in peripheral blood, disease-linked clones were CD8+. A TCR beta motif made of about eight highly homologous variants seemed typical of ankylosing spondylitis blood. A number of the motif variants had already been described in reactive arthritis synovial fluid and blood.

The authors made TCR beta libraries by quantitative 5'-RACE with molecular barcodes. TCRdb processed the 5' RACE reads anew with MiXCR; each CDR3 protein has one entry. The sample has approximately 150,000 distinct CDR3 sequences, 17% seen once; the top ten hold approximately 30%. The V gene end was trimmed by 4 bases and the J gene end by 3 bases; junction bases not matched to a gene: 6. Germline V CDR1 and CDR2: MRHNA, SNTAGT. The length of the CDR3 is 16 residues. This sequence was found in a male donor with ankylosing spondylitis. The gene calls are TRBV6-4 and TRBJ2-1; 10 bases fit TRBD1. Input material: blood, either unsorted or a sorted T cell fraction (not recorded which). The CDR3 bases are TGTGCCAGCAGTGTCTCGGGACAGGGGTTCTACAATGAGCAGTTCTTC. Translation: CASSVSGQGFYNEQFF.